Listed below are T cell receptor beta chains from one sample, sequenced in a study of blood T cell repertoires in COVID-19. TCRdb's copy holds only in-frame clones and misses some; the assay was immunoSEQ multiplex PCR. The repertoire holds some 170,000 clones, around 84% seen once, with 6% in the top ten. Sample: PBMCs or T cells enriched from blood (not recorded which). These receptors were collected from a man aged 40-49 years who had recovered from COVID-19. The CDR3 runs from the conserved cysteine through the conserved F or W. The D gene is left open where the match is weak. Only some rows state a clone size, as once, few, many or a class for expanded clones.

cdr3_length: 12
clone_size: NA
v_call: TRBV15
j_call: TRBJ2-3
d_call: NA
cdr3_aa: CATSSGQDTQYF
cdr3_nt: TGTGCCACCAGCAGCGGACAGGATACGCAGTATTTT

cdr3_length: 17
clone_size: NA
v_call: TRBV10-3
j_call: TRBJ2-1
d_call: TRBD1
cdr3_aa: CAISESLQGARYNEQFF
cdr3_nt: TGTGCCATCAGTGAGTCGCTACAGGGGGCGCGTTACAATGAGCAGTTCTTC

cdr3_length: 15
clone_size: NA
v_call: TRBV18
j_call: TRBJ2-7
d_call: NA
cdr3_aa: CASSRAVDSSYEQYF
cdr3_nt: TGTGCCAGCTCACGGGCGGTAGACAGCTCCTACGAGCAGTACTTC

cdr3_length: 14
clone_size: once
v_call: TRBV2
j_call: TRBJ1-5
d_call: TRBD1
cdr3_aa: CASSRWDRDQPQHF
cdr3_nt: TGTGCCAGCAGTCGTTGGGACAGGGATCAGCCCCAGCATTTT

cdr3_length: 14
clone_size: NA
v_call: TRBV5-4
j_call: TRBJ2-3
d_call: TRBD2
cdr3_aa: CASSSAGGTDTQYF
cdr3_nt: TGTGCCAGCAGCTCCGCGGGGGGCACAGATACGCAGTATTTT

cdr3_length: 15
clone_size: NA
v_call: TRBV4-1
j_call: TRBJ1-1
d_call: NA
cdr3_aa: CASSQEMGARNEAFF
cdr3_nt: TGCGCCAGCAGCCAAGAGATGGGGGCCCGGAATGAAGCTTTCTTT

cdr3_length: 14
clone_size: NA
v_call: TRBV7-8
j_call: TRBJ1-2
d_call: NA
cdr3_aa: CASSLGGAHYGYTF
cdr3_nt: TGTGCCAGCAGCTTAGGAGGCGCTCACTATGGCTACACCTTC

cdr3_length: 14
clone_size: NA
v_call: TRBV7-2
j_call: TRBJ1-4
d_call: TRBD1
cdr3_aa: CASSQVGQGEVLFF
cdr3_nt: TGTGCCAGCAGCCAGGTGGGACAGGGGGAGGTACTGTTTTTT

cdr3_length: 15
clone_size: few
v_call: TRBV27
j_call: TRBJ1-2
d_call: TRBD1
cdr3_aa: CASRLGQGANYGYTF
cdr3_nt: TGTGCCAGCAGACTGGGACAGGGGGCTAACTATGGCTACACCTTC

cdr3_length: 12
clone_size: NA
v_call: TRBV3-1/TRBV3-2
j_call: TRBJ1-2
d_call: NA
cdr3_aa: CASSQADYGYTF
cdr3_nt: TGTGCCAGCAGCCAAGCCGACTATGGCTACACCTTC

cdr3_length: 13
clone_size: NA
v_call: TRBV12-3/TRBV12-4
j_call: TRBJ1-2
d_call: NA
cdr3_aa: CASSLGPGDGYTF
cdr3_nt: TGTGCCAGCAGTTTAGGTCCAGGCGATGGCTACACCTTC

cdr3_length: 15
clone_size: NA
v_call: TRBV10-3
j_call: TRBJ2-1
d_call: TRBD2
cdr3_aa: CAISEIAGPSQEQFF
cdr3_nt: TGTGCCATCAGTGAAATAGCGGGCCCCTCACAGGAGCAGTTCTTC

cdr3_length: 16
clone_size: NA
v_call: TRBV3-1/TRBV3-2
j_call: TRBJ2-3
d_call: TRBD2
cdr3_aa: CASSQGEGKYTDTQYF
cdr3_nt: TGTGCCAGCAGCCAAGGGGAGGGAAAGTACACAGATACGCAGTATTTT

cdr3_length: 15
clone_size: NA
v_call: TRBV4-1
j_call: TRBJ2-3
d_call: TRBD1
cdr3_aa: CASSHRQGAGDTQYF
cdr3_nt: TGCGCCAGCAGCCATAGACAGGGGGCTGGAGATACGCAGTATTTT

cdr3_length: 12
clone_size: once
v_call: TRBV2
j_call: TRBJ2-5
d_call: NA
cdr3_aa: CASLGGSETQYF
cdr3_nt: TGTGCCAGCCTTGGCGGAAGCGAGACCCAGTACTTC

cdr3_length: 17
clone_size: NA
v_call: TRBV24-1
j_call: TRBJ2-1
d_call: TRBD1
cdr3_aa: CATSDWGGDRLSNEQFF
cdr3_nt: TGTGCCACCAGTGATTGGGGTGGGGACAGACTTTCCAATGAGCAGTTCTTC

cdr3_length: 15
clone_size: NA
v_call: TRBV3-1/TRBV3-2
j_call: TRBJ2-7
d_call: NA
cdr3_aa: CASSQDPRYSYEQYF
cdr3_nt: TGTGCCAGCAGCCAAGACCCTCGGTACTCCTACGAGCAGTACTTC

cdr3_length: 13
clone_size: NA
v_call: TRBV6-4
j_call: TRBJ1-1
d_call: NA
cdr3_aa: CASRREVNTEAFF
cdr3_nt: TGTGCCAGCAGGAGAGAGGTGAACACTGAAGCTTTCTTT

cdr3_length: 13
clone_size: few
v_call: TRBV7-3
j_call: TRBJ1-5
d_call: NA
cdr3_aa: CASSVGSNQPQHF
cdr3_nt: TGTGCCAGCAGCGTAGGGAGTAATCAGCCCCAGCATTTT

cdr3_length: 15
clone_size: NA
v_call: TRBV7-8
j_call: TRBJ1-1
d_call: TRBD1
cdr3_aa: CASSLWDRAGTEAFF
cdr3_nt: TGTGCCAGCAGCTTATGGGACAGGGCAGGCACTGAAGCTTTCTTT

cdr3_length: 14
clone_size: NA
v_call: TRBV6-5
j_call: TRBJ2-1
d_call: TRBD2
cdr3_aa: CASPGSGEINEQFF
cdr3_nt: TGTGCCAGCCCTGGGAGCGGGGAGATCAATGAGCAGTTCTTC

cdr3_length: 17
clone_size: NA
v_call: TRBV6-4
j_call: TRBJ1-5
d_call: NA
cdr3_aa: CASSGGLTFYSNQPQHF
cdr3_nt: TGTGCCAGCAGTGGAGGACTCACCTTTTATAGCAATCAGCCCCAGCATTTT

cdr3_length: 15
clone_size: NA
v_call: TRBV21-1
j_call: TRBJ1-1
d_call: NA
cdr3_aa: CASSEIRQGVTEAFF
cdr3_nt: TGTGCCAGCAGCGAGATTCGACAGGGGGTCACTGAAGCTTTCTTT

cdr3_length: 17
clone_size: NA
v_call: TRBV4-1
j_call: TRBJ2-3
d_call: TRBD1
cdr3_aa: CASSHGGQGARADTQYF
cdr3_nt: TGCGCCAGCAGCCATGGGGGGCAGGGGGCAAGAGCAGATACGCAGTATTTT

cdr3_length: 14
clone_size: once
v_call: TRBV2
j_call: TRBJ1-4
d_call: TRBD1
cdr3_aa: CASSRDRNLEKLFF
cdr3_nt: TGTGCCAGCAGCCGGGACAGAAACCTTGAAAAACTGTTTTTT

cdr3_length: 15
clone_size: NA
v_call: TRBV5-1
j_call: TRBJ2-7
d_call: NA
cdr3_aa: CASSPGVTAVGEQYF
cdr3_nt: TGCGCCAGCAGCCCCGGGGTCACGGCGGTCGGAGAGCAGTACTTC

cdr3_length: 14
clone_size: NA
v_call: TRBV19
j_call: TRBJ1-2
d_call: NA
cdr3_aa: CASSMRSGSYGYTF
cdr3_nt: TGTGCCAGTAGTATGCGATCCGGGAGCTATGGCTACACCTTC

cdr3_length: 14
clone_size: few
v_call: TRBV19
j_call: TRBJ1-5
d_call: NA
cdr3_aa: CAVRAQGGPRPQHF
cdr3_nt: TGTGCCGTTAGGGCCCAGGGAGGCCCCAGGCCCCAGCATTTT

cdr3_length: 13
clone_size: NA
v_call: TRBV7-2
j_call: TRBJ2-5
d_call: NA
cdr3_aa: CASSFRGHETQYF
cdr3_nt: TGTGCCAGCAGCTTCAGGGGCCATGAGACCCAGTACTTC

cdr3_length: 13
clone_size: NA
v_call: TRBV11-3
j_call: TRBJ2-5
d_call: NA
cdr3_aa: CASSFDSQETQYF
cdr3_nt: TGTGCCAGCAGCTTCGACAGCCAAGAGACCCAGTACTTC

cdr3_length: 15
clone_size: NA
v_call: TRBV28
j_call: TRBJ2-1
d_call: NA
cdr3_aa: CASSLNRGGGNEQFF
cdr3_nt: TGTGCCAGCAGCCTAAACAGGGGGGGAGGGAATGAGCAGTTCTTC

cdr3_length: 15
clone_size: NA
v_call: TRBV19
j_call: TRBJ2-1
d_call: NA
cdr3_aa: CASSIQGISHNEQFF
cdr3_nt: TGTGCCAGTAGTATTCAGGGGATATCACACAATGAGCAGTTCTTC

cdr3_length: 17
clone_size: few
v_call: TRBV30
j_call: TRBJ2-5
d_call: TRBD2
cdr3_aa: CAWSLFTGTSGGETQYF
cdr3_nt: TGTGCCTGGAGTCTTTTTACCGGGACTAGCGGGGGCGAGACCCAGTACTTC

cdr3_length: 15
clone_size: many
v_call: TRBV4-1
j_call: TRBJ2-2
d_call: NA
cdr3_aa: CASSFDRTNTGELFF
cdr3_nt: TGCGCCAGCAGCTTCGACAGGACGAACACCGGGGAGCTGTTTTTT

cdr3_length: 15
clone_size: NA
v_call: TRBV6-5
j_call: TRBJ2-7
d_call: TRBD2
cdr3_aa: CASSLGLASYYEQYF
cdr3_nt: TGTGCCAGCAGTTTAGGACTAGCTTCTTACTACGAGCAGTACTTC

cdr3_length: 14
clone_size: NA
v_call: TRBV2
j_call: TRBJ2-2
d_call: TRBD1
cdr3_aa: CASSRGQGAGELFF
cdr3_nt: TGTGCCAGCAGTCGAGGACAGGGTGCCGGGGAGCTGTTTTTT

cdr3_length: 12
clone_size: NA
v_call: TRBV5-4
j_call: TRBJ1-2
d_call: NA
cdr3_aa: CASSLQGRADTF
cdr3_nt: TGTGCCAGCAGCTTGCAAGGGAGAGCTGACACCTTC

cdr3_length: 16
clone_size: NA
v_call: TRBV18
j_call: TRBJ2-1
d_call: TRBD2
cdr3_aa: CASSPPGLAGHNEQFF
cdr3_nt: TGTGCCAGCTCACCCCCGGGACTAGCGGGTCACAATGAGCAGTTCTTC

cdr3_length: 11
clone_size: NA
v_call: TRBV30
j_call: TRBJ2-7
d_call: NA
cdr3_aa: CAWGADYEQYF
cdr3_nt: TGTGCCTGGGGCGCGGACTACGAGCAGTACTTC

cdr3_length: 15
clone_size: NA
v_call: TRBV5-1
j_call: TRBJ1-2
d_call: TRBD1
cdr3_aa: CASSLPGQGAGGYTF
cdr3_nt: TGCGCCAGCAGCTTACCGGGACAGGGGGCGGGCGGCTACACCTTC

cdr3_length: 17
clone_size: few
v_call: TRBV9
j_call: TRBJ2-2
d_call: NA
cdr3_aa: CASSAVEFPFPVGELFF
cdr3_nt: TGTGCCAGCAGCGCCGTAGAGTTCCCCTTTCCCGTCGGGGAGCTGTTTTTT

cdr3_length: 12
clone_size: few
v_call: TRBV18
j_call: TRBJ1-6
d_call: NA
cdr3_aa: CASSTRDSPLHF
cdr3_nt: TGTGCCAGCTCAACGCGAGATTCACCCCTCCACTTT

cdr3_length: 16
clone_size: NA
v_call: TRBV11-3
j_call: TRBJ2-7
d_call: TRBD2
cdr3_aa: CASSPSWASGTYEQYF
cdr3_nt: TGTGCCAGCAGCCCCTCTTGGGCTAGCGGAACCTACGAGCAGTACTTC

cdr3_length: 17
clone_size: NA
v_call: TRBV2
j_call: TRBJ2-7
d_call: NA
cdr3_aa: CASSVGQIQGGDYEQYF
cdr3_nt: TGTGCCAGTTCGGTAGGACAGATCCAAGGGGGGGACTACGAGCAGTACTTC

cdr3_length: 15
clone_size: NA
v_call: TRBV2
j_call: TRBJ2-2
d_call: NA
cdr3_aa: CASLSGIGNTGELFF
cdr3_nt: TGTGCCAGCCTTTCCGGGATAGGGAACACCGGGGAGCTGTTTTTT

cdr3_length: 13
clone_size: once
v_call: TRBV10-3
j_call: TRBJ2-5
d_call: NA
cdr3_aa: CAIMAGGGETQYF
cdr3_nt: TGTGCCATCATGGCCGGGGGTGGGGAGACCCAGTACTTC

cdr3_length: 15
clone_size: NA
v_call: TRBV6-5
j_call: TRBJ2-1
d_call: TRBD1
cdr3_aa: CASSYVGGRDNEQFF
cdr3_nt: TGTGCCAGCAGTTACGTAGGGGGCAGGGACAATGAGCAGTTCTTC

cdr3_length: 15
clone_size: NA
v_call: TRBV23-1
j_call: TRBJ1-5
d_call: NA
cdr3_aa: CASSHLARRDQPQHF
cdr3_nt: TGCGCCAGCAGTCACCTCGCTCGCAGGGATCAGCCCCAGCATTTT

cdr3_length: 15
clone_size: NA
v_call: TRBV5-1
j_call: TRBJ1-6
d_call: TRBD1
cdr3_aa: CASSQTGSYNSPLHF
cdr3_nt: TGCGCCAGCAGCCAGACAGGGTCCTATAATTCACCCCTCCACTTT